This T cell receptor beta chain was sequenced in a study of shared T cell receptors in the human thymus. Germline V gives CDR1 SEHNR, CDR2 FQNEAQ (reference sequence). V shed 3 bases, J shed 4 bases, and the junction held 10 bases outside the gene matches. This CDR3 has 16 amino acids. Some clones are missing from TCRdb's copy, which holds only in-frame ones; the method was immunoSEQ multiplex PCR. The table has hundreds of thousands of clones, approximately 90% seen once. This sample also belongs to another study, concerning human thymus T cells. That investigation notes: Healthy Finnish infants undergoing corrective surgery for congenital heart defects were used as donors. Thymus was obtained from resections taken during corrective heart surgery.

Sequencing was done on a sample of thymocytes. The J gene is TRBJ2-7, the V gene TRBV7-9, with 9 bases matching TRBD1. This clonotype originated in a boy less than two years old with a congenital heart defect. CDR3 sequence: CASSFYRDRVIYEQYF. CDR3 DNA: TGTGCCAGCAGCTTTTACCGGGACAGGGTGATTTACGAGCAGTACTTC.